This is a list of T cell receptor beta chains from one sample in a study of blood T cell repertoires in COVID-19. Some clones are missing from TCRdb's copy, which holds only in-frame ones; the method was immunoSEQ multiplex PCR. The table shows roughly 240,000 clones, with over 80% occurring only once. The sequencing input was peripheral blood. The receptor source for this set is a man aged 55 to 70 who had recovered from COVID-19. Each CDR3 is given with its conserved first and last residue. Fields, in order: V gene, clone size, J gene, D gene, CDR3 DNA, CDR3 protein. D genes are given only for firm matches. A clone size is listed for some rows: how often the clone was seen (once, few, many), or a class if it is expanded.

v_gene: TRBV7-9; abundance: NA; j_gene: TRBJ2-2; d_gene: NA; CDR3nt: TGTGCCAGCAGCTTGGACGGGAGCACCGGGGAGCTGTTTTTT; CDR3aa: CASSLDGSTGELFF
v_gene: TRBV3-1/TRBV3-2; abundance: NA; j_gene: TRBJ2-7; d_gene: NA; CDR3nt: TGTGCCAGCAGCCAAAGCAGGGGCGAGCAGTACTTC; CDR3aa: CASSQSRGEQYF
v_gene: TRBV18; abundance: NA; j_gene: TRBJ1-1; d_gene: NA; CDR3nt: TGTGCCAGCTCACCCGGGTATCGGACTGAAGCTTTCTTT; CDR3aa: CASSPGYRTEAFF
v_gene: TRBV29-1; abundance: NA; j_gene: TRBJ2-3; d_gene: NA; CDR3nt: TGCAGCGAAGACAGCGGCACAGATACGCAGTATTTT; CDR3aa: CSEDSGTDTQYF
v_gene: TRBV9; abundance: NA; j_gene: TRBJ2-1; d_gene: NA; CDR3nt: TGTGCCAGCAGCGTAGCTGGGGTAGGGAGCTCCTACAATGAGCAGTTCTTC; CDR3aa: CASSVAGVGSSYNEQFF
v_gene: TRBV21-1; abundance: NA; j_gene: TRBJ2-1; d_gene: NA; CDR3nt: TGTGCCAGCAGCAAAGACAGCACCAATGAGCAGTTCTTC; CDR3aa: CASSKDSTNEQFF
v_gene: TRBV3-1/TRBV3-2; abundance: once; j_gene: TRBJ1-1; d_gene: NA; CDR3nt: TGTGCCAGCAGCCTCAGATCCGGGAGATCGAACACTGAAGCTTTCTTT; CDR3aa: CASSLRSGRSNTEAFF
v_gene: TRBV12-3/TRBV12-4; abundance: NA; j_gene: TRBJ2-3; d_gene: NA; CDR3nt: TGTGCCAGCAGGGGAGGCCCATCGGATACGCAGTATTTT; CDR3aa: CASRGGPSDTQYF
v_gene: TRBV7-9; abundance: NA; j_gene: TRBJ2-7; d_gene: NA; CDR3nt: TGTGCCAGCAGCTTAGACAGTTTGCGCGACGAGCAGTACTTC; CDR3aa: CASSLDSLRDEQYF
v_gene: TRBV5-1; abundance: NA; j_gene: TRBJ1-6; d_gene: TRBD1; CDR3nt: TGCGCCAGCAGCTTGGGGGACAGGGCCGATTCACCCCTCCACTTT; CDR3aa: CASSLGDRADSPLHF
v_gene: TRBV5-1; abundance: NA; j_gene: TRBJ1-1; d_gene: TRBD1; CDR3nt: TGCGCCAGCAGGTTAAGGACAGGGGGCGCAGGCACTGAAGCTTTCTTT; CDR3aa: CASRLRTGGAGTEAFF
v_gene: TRBV19; abundance: NA; j_gene: TRBJ2-3; d_gene: TRBD2; CDR3nt: TGTGCCAGTAGTATGAGGAGCGGGAATCCCACAGATACGCAGTATTTT; CDR3aa: CASSMRSGNPTDTQYF
v_gene: TRBV3-1/TRBV3-2; abundance: NA; j_gene: TRBJ2-3; d_gene: TRBD2; CDR3nt: TGTGCCAGCAAAACCGGGACTAGCCGCACAGATACGCAGTATTTT; CDR3aa: CASKTGTSRTDTQYF
v_gene: TRBV5-4; abundance: NA; j_gene: TRBJ2-7; d_gene: TRBD1; CDR3nt: TGTGCCAGCAGCTTCCGACAAAGGGGGCTGAACGAGCAGTACTTC; CDR3aa: CASSFRQRGLNEQYF
v_gene: TRBV5-1; abundance: once; j_gene: TRBJ1-2; d_gene: NA; CDR3nt: TGCGCCAGCAGCCCAGGGTCTAACTATGGCTACACCTTC; CDR3aa: CASSPGSNYGYTF
v_gene: TRBV18; abundance: NA; j_gene: TRBJ2-1; d_gene: TRBD1; CDR3nt: TGTGCCAGCTCACTAGGGACAGGGTCTTACAATGAGCAGTTCTTC; CDR3aa: CASSLGTGSYNEQFF
v_gene: TRBV30; abundance: NA; j_gene: TRBJ1-5; d_gene: NA; CDR3nt: TGTGCCTGGAAGGACAGTGGGAGGGGAGGCAATCAGCCCCAGCATTTT; CDR3aa: CAWKDSGRGGNQPQHF
v_gene: TRBV3-1/TRBV3-2; abundance: NA; j_gene: TRBJ2-7; d_gene: TRBD2; CDR3nt: TGTGCCAGCAGCCAGACTAGCGGGAGGATCTACGAGCAGTACTTC; CDR3aa: CASSQTSGRIYEQYF
v_gene: TRBV28; abundance: once; j_gene: TRBJ1-1; d_gene: NA; CDR3nt: TGTGCCAGCAGTTCTCCCCAGGGCCCGCGGTCTGAAGCTTTTTTT; CDR3aa: CASSSPQGPRSEAFF
v_gene: TRBV6-9; abundance: NA; j_gene: TRBJ2-7; d_gene: TRBD1; CDR3nt: TGTGCCAGCAGTTATGACAGGGATCCCCCCTACGAGCAGTACTTC; CDR3aa: CASSYDRDPPYEQYF
v_gene: TRBV11-3; abundance: NA; j_gene: TRBJ2-7; d_gene: NA; CDR3nt: TGTGCCAGCAGCGCTCGAGGTTCCAACTACGAGCAGTACTTC; CDR3aa: CASSARGSNYEQYF
v_gene: TRBV28; abundance: NA; j_gene: TRBJ2-2; d_gene: TRBD2; CDR3nt: TGTGCCAGCAGTTCGCCAGCGGGGGGACCCACCGGGGAGCTGTTTTTT; CDR3aa: CASSSPAGGPTGELFF
v_gene: TRBV28; abundance: NA; j_gene: TRBJ1-1; d_gene: TRBD1; CDR3nt: TGTGCCAGCAGTTTATTTAGGTGGCAGGGGGTCGCTGAAGCTTTCTTT; CDR3aa: CASSLFRWQGVAEAFF
v_gene: TRBV3-1/TRBV3-2; abundance: NA; j_gene: TRBJ2-1; d_gene: NA; CDR3nt: TGTGCCAGCAGCCAAGAGTTCGGGACTCTCAGTGAGCAGTTCTTC; CDR3aa: CASSQEFGTLSEQFF
v_gene: TRBV18; abundance: NA; j_gene: TRBJ1-4; d_gene: NA; CDR3nt: TGTGCCAGCTCACCAAGGACACCGGCAACTAATGAAAAACTGTTTTTT; CDR3aa: CASSPRTPATNEKLFF
v_gene: TRBV2; abundance: NA; j_gene: TRBJ2-3; d_gene: TRBD2; CDR3nt: TGTGCCAGCACCCGCGGGGGGGGTCCAGATACGCAGTATTTT; CDR3aa: CASTRGGGPDTQYF
v_gene: TRBV18; abundance: NA; j_gene: TRBJ2-5; d_gene: NA; CDR3nt: TGTGCCAGCTCAGGATCCCCAGGGAGGGAGACCCAGTACTTC; CDR3aa: CASSGSPGRETQYF
v_gene: TRBV6-5; abundance: NA; j_gene: TRBJ1-1; d_gene: NA; CDR3nt: TGTGCCAGCAGGGACAATTTCGGCTCGGCTGAAGCTTTCTTT; CDR3aa: CASRDNFGSAEAFF
v_gene: TRBV2; abundance: NA; j_gene: TRBJ2-7; d_gene: TRBD1; CDR3nt: TGTGCCAGCAGTAACAGACAGGGGCTCTACGAGCAGTACTTC; CDR3aa: CASSNRQGLYEQYF
v_gene: TRBV19; abundance: NA; j_gene: TRBJ2-6; d_gene: TRBD1; CDR3nt: TGTGCCAGTAGTAAGACAGGGGCCTCGTCTGGGGCCAACGTCCTGACTTTC; CDR3aa: CASSKTGASSGANVLTF
v_gene: TRBV11-2; abundance: NA; j_gene: TRBJ1-5; d_gene: NA; CDR3nt: TGTGCCAGCAGCCCGGGTGACTCTAGCAATCAGCCCCAGCATTTT; CDR3aa: CASSPGDSSNQPQHF
v_gene: TRBV19; abundance: once; j_gene: TRBJ2-1; d_gene: TRBD2; CDR3nt: TGTGCCAGTAGTAGCGGGGGGGCCCCCAATGAGCAGTTCTTC; CDR3aa: CASSSGGAPNEQFF
v_gene: TRBV11-3; abundance: few; j_gene: TRBJ2-2; d_gene: NA; CDR3nt: TGTGCCAGCAGCTTAACACGGGGCGGGGAGCTGTTTTTT; CDR3aa: CASSLTRGGELFF
v_gene: TRBV6-5; abundance: NA; j_gene: TRBJ2-1; d_gene: TRBD2; CDR3nt: TGTGCCAGCACCCGGGGGGGGAGCTCCTACAATGAGCAGTTCTTC; CDR3aa: CASTRGGSSYNEQFF
v_gene: TRBV11-2; abundance: NA; j_gene: TRBJ2-3; d_gene: NA; CDR3nt: TGTGCCAGCAGCCCTAAAGTGGGAGGGGGTGGCACAGATACGCAGTATTTT; CDR3aa: CASSPKVGGGGTDTQYF
v_gene: TRBV27; abundance: NA; j_gene: TRBJ1-6; d_gene: NA; CDR3nt: TGTGCCAGCAGTCCCTTCTTGGGCGCTTCACCCCTCCACTTT; CDR3aa: CASSPFLGASPLHF
v_gene: TRBV3-1/TRBV3-2; abundance: NA; j_gene: TRBJ1-1; d_gene: NA; CDR3nt: TGTGCCAGCAGCCAAGCGGGGATTGGAGCTTTCTTT; CDR3aa: CASSQAGIGAFF
v_gene: TRBV18; abundance: NA; j_gene: TRBJ2-5; d_gene: NA; CDR3nt: TGTGCCAGCTCACCACCGGTGAATAGCAGAAAAGAGACCCAGTACTTC; CDR3aa: CASSPPVNSRKETQYF
v_gene: TRBV2; abundance: few; j_gene: TRBJ1-5; d_gene: NA; CDR3nt: TGTGCCAGCAGGGCCGATGTACGGGGGCAGCCCCAGCATTTT; CDR3aa: CASRADVRGQPQHF
v_gene: TRBV5-4; abundance: NA; j_gene: TRBJ2-3; d_gene: NA; CDR3nt: TGTGCCAGCAGCTTGGCGGGGGGCGTCACAGATACGCAGTATTTT; CDR3aa: CASSLAGGVTDTQYF
v_gene: TRBV19; abundance: once; j_gene: TRBJ2-4; d_gene: TRBD2; CDR3nt: TGTGCCAGTAGATCTGGGGGTCTAGCGGAAAACATTCAGTACTTC; CDR3aa: CASRSGGLAENIQYF
v_gene: TRBV6-2/TRBV6-3; abundance: NA; j_gene: TRBJ2-6; d_gene: TRBD1; CDR3nt: TGTGCCAGCAGTTACCATATATCCGTTGGACAGGGTTTCTCTGGGGCCAACGTCCTGACTTTC; CDR3aa: CASSYHISVGQGFSGANVLTF
v_gene: TRBV6-5; abundance: NA; j_gene: TRBJ2-5; d_gene: NA; CDR3nt: TGTGCCAGCAGTTACTCGATGGCACCTCAAGAGACCCAGTACTTC; CDR3aa: CASSYSMAPQETQYF
v_gene: TRBV6-1; abundance: once; j_gene: TRBJ2-3; d_gene: NA; CDR3nt: TGTGCCAGCAGTGATACAGGGTTGGGTACGCAGTATTTT; CDR3aa: CASSDTGLGTQYF
v_gene: TRBV24-1; abundance: NA; j_gene: TRBJ2-2; d_gene: TRBD1; CDR3nt: TGTGCCACCAGTGCCAGACAGGGCTACACCGGGGAGCTGTTTTTT; CDR3aa: CATSARQGYTGELFF
v_gene: TRBV29-1; abundance: NA; j_gene: TRBJ1-1; d_gene: TRBD1; CDR3nt: TGCAGCGTTGAGGGGACAGGGGAGATTACCGCTGAAGCTTTCTTT; CDR3aa: CSVEGTGEITAEAFF
v_gene: TRBV6-5; abundance: NA; j_gene: TRBJ2-3; d_gene: NA; CDR3nt: TGTGCCAGCAGTTTCGGGACGGGAGGCACAGATACGCAGTATTTT; CDR3aa: CASSFGTGGTDTQYF
v_gene: TRBV18; abundance: NA; j_gene: TRBJ1-2; d_gene: NA; CDR3nt: TGTGCCAGCTCAACCCGGACAGTTCCGGTCTATGGCTACACCTTC; CDR3aa: CASSTRTVPVYGYTF
v_gene: TRBV19; abundance: NA; j_gene: TRBJ1-2; d_gene: NA; CDR3nt: TGTGCCAGTAGTATGGTTGGCAGTCATAGCCTAACTTATGGCTACACCTTC; CDR3aa: CASSMVGSHSLTYGYTF
v_gene: TRBV27; abundance: once; j_gene: TRBJ2-3; d_gene: TRBD1; CDR3nt: TGTGCCAGCAGTTACTCCCCGACAGGGGGGCCAGATACGCAGTATTTT; CDR3aa: CASSYSPTGGPDTQYF
v_gene: TRBV5-1; abundance: once; j_gene: TRBJ1-6; d_gene: TRBD1; CDR3nt: TGCGCCAGCAGCTTTACCGGGACAGGGGATAATTCACCCCTCCACTTT; CDR3aa: CASSFTGTGDNSPLHF
v_gene: TRBV6-5; abundance: NA; j_gene: TRBJ2-7; d_gene: NA; CDR3nt: TGTGCCATCCAGAGCGCCGGGGGCTACGAGCAGTACTTC; CDR3aa: CAIQSAGGYEQYF
v_gene: TRBV5-1; abundance: NA; j_gene: TRBJ2-3; d_gene: TRBD2; CDR3nt: TGCGCCAGCAAACTAGCGGGGGTCACAGATACGCAGTATTTT; CDR3aa: CASKLAGVTDTQYF
v_gene: TRBV7-7; abundance: NA; j_gene: TRBJ2-7; d_gene: TRBD1; CDR3nt: TGTGCTAGCAGCCCAAGTGTTTCAGGGGGCGAGCAGTACTTC; CDR3aa: CASSPSVSGGEQYF
v_gene: TRBV5-1; abundance: NA; j_gene: TRBJ1-2; d_gene: NA; CDR3nt: TGCGCCAGCAGCTCGCAGGGTAGCTCTAACTATGGCTACACCTTC; CDR3aa: CASSSQGSSNYGYTF